This record looks at one T cell receptor beta chain sequence and its context. The antigen is not known. The data belong to a study of shared clonotypes between healthy human individuals. Germline loops: CDR1 MNHEY, CDR2 SVGAGI. V was pared by 2 bases and J by 4 bases, with 4 bases of the junction left unmatched. The CDR3 has 14 amino acids. It was into CD45RA+ naive and CD45RA-negative memory subsets that the CD4+ cells were split. The table came from immunoSEQ multiplex PCR; TCRdb's copy has only in-frame clones and leaves some out. Of about 2.4 million clones listed, around nine tenths were seen once; the top ten hold over 0.12%. Study-wide results and limits: The low donor count limited represented genetic and exposure-history diversity. As a rule, naive subsets had a larger estimated richness than memory subsets.

Sequenced material: naive CD4+ T cells sorted from blood. Noted subset: CD45RA+ positively selected. This TCR derives from a man between 18 and 35 years old in good health. The V call is TRBV6-5, the J call TRBJ2-5, with 7 bases aligning to TRBD2. DNA of the CDR3: TGTGCCAGCAGTTACGTGGGGGAGGGAGAGACCCAGTACTTC. It specifies CASSYVGEGETQYF.